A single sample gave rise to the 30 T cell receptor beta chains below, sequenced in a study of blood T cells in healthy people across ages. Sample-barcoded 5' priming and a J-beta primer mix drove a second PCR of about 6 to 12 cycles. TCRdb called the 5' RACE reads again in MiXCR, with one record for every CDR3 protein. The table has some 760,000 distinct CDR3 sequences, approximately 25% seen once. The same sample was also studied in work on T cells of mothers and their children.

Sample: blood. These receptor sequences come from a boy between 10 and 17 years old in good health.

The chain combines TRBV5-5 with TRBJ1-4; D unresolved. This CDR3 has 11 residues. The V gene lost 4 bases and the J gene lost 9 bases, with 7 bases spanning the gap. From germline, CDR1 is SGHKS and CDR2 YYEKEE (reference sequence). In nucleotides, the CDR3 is TGTGCCAGCAGCCGGGATCAAAAACTGTTTTTT. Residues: CASSRDQKLFF.

DNA for the CDR3: TGCGCCAGCAGCTTGAGACAGGGGATCTACTCCTACGAGCAGTACTTC. It specifies CASSLRQGIYSYEQYF. J is TRBJ2-7 and V is TRBV5-1; 8 nucleotides line up with TRBD1. CDR1 is SGHRS, CDR2 YFSETQ, per germline. CDR3 size: 16 residues. Trimming cost V 1 base and J 0 bases; bases outside gene matches: 6.

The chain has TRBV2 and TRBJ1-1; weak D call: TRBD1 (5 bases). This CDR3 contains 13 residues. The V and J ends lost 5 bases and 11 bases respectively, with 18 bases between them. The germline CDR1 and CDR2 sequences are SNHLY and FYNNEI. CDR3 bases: TGTGCCAGCAGTACCGGGACCGACCATGTCGCTTTCTTT. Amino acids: CASSTGTDHVAFF.

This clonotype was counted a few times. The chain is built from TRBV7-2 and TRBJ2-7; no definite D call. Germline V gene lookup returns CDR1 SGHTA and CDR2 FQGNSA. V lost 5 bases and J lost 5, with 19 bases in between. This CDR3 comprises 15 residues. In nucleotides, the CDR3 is TGTGCCAGCAGCCACGGTCTTTGGTCTGGCGACGAGCAGTACTTC. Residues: CASSHGLWSGDEQYF.

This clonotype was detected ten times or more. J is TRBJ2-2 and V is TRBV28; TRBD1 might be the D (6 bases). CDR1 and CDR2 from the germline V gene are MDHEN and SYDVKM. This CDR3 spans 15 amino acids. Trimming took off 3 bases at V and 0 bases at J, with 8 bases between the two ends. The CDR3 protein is CASSFGTTNTGELFF. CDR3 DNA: TGTGCCAGCAGTTTCGGGACAACGAACACCGGGGAGCTGTTTTTT. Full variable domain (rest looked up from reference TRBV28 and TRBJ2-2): DVKVTQSSRYLVKRTGEKVFLECVQDMDHENMFWYRQDPGLGLRLIYFSYDVKMKEKGDIPEGYSVSREKKERFSLILESASTNQTSMYLCASSFGTTNTGELFFGEGSRLTVL.

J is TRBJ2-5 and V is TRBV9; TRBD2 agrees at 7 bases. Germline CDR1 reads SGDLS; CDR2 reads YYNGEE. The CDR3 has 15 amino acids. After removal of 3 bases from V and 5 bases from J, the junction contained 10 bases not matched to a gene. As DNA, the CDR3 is TGTGCCAGCAGCGAAGGGGCGGGAGCAGTGGAGACCCAGTACTTC. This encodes CASSEGAGAVETQYF.

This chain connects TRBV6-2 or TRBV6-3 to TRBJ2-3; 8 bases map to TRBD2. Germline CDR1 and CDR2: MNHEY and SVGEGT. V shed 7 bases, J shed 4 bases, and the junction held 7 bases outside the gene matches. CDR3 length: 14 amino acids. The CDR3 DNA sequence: TGTGCCAGCACCCGTTCGGGGGGGGCAGATACGCAGTATTTT. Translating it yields CASTRSGGADTQYF.

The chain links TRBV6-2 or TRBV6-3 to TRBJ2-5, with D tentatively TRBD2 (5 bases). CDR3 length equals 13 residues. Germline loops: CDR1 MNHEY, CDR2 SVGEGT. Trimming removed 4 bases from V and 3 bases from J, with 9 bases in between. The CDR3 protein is CASSSGNEETQYF. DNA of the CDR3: TGTGCCAGCAGTTCCGGGAACGAAGAGACCCAGTACTTC.

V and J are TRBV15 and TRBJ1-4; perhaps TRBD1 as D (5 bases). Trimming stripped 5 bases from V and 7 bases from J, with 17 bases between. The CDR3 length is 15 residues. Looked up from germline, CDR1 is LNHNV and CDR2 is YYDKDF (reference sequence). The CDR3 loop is CATSQARRQGEKLFF. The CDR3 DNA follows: TGTGCCACCAGCCAGGCCCGAAGGCAGGGTGAAAAACTGTTTTTT.

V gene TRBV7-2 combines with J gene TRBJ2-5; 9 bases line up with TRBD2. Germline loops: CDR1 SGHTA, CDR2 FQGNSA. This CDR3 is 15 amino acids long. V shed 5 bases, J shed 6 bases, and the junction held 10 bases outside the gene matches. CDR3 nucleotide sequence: TGTGCCAGCAGCCAGCGGGGGGCCCCCCTGCAGACCCAGTACTTC. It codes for CASSQRGAPLQTQYF.

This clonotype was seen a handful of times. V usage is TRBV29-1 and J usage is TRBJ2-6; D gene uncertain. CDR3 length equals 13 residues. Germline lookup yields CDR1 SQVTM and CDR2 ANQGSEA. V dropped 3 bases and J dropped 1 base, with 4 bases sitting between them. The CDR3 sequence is CSVEGSGANVLTF. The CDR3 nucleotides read TGCAGCGTTGAGGGGTCTGGGGCCAACGTCCTGACTTTC.

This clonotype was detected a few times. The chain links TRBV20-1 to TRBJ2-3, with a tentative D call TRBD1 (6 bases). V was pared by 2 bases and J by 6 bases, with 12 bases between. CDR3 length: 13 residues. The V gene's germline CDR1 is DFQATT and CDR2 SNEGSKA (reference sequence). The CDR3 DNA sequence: TGCAGTGCTAGACAGGGGCCCGGGGATACGCAGTATTTT. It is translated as CSARQGPGDTQYF.

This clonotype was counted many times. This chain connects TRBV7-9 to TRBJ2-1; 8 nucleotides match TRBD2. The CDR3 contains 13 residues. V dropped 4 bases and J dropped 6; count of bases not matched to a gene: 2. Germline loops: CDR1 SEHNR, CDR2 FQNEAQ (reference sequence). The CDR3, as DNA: TGTGCCAGCAGCTCACGGGAGGGCAATGAGCAGTTCTTC. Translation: CASSSREGNEQFF.

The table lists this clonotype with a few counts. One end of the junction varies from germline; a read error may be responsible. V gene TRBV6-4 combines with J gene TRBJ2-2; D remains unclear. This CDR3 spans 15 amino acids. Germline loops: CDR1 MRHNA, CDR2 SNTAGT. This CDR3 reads CACSDSRGVTGELFF. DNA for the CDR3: TGTGCCTGCAGTGACTCGAGAGGAGTCACCGGGGAGCTGTTTTTT.

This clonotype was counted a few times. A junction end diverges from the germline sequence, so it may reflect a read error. In DNA form, the CDR3 reads TGTGCCAGCAGCCATAGGACAGGCGTCGGCGGGGAGCTGTTCTTT. It encodes CASSHRTGVGGELFF. The V gene is TRBV7-3, the J gene TRBJ2-2; tentatively, D is TRBD1 (7 bases). Germline values: CDR1 SGHTA, CDR2 FQGTGA. The CDR3 is made up of 15 amino acids.

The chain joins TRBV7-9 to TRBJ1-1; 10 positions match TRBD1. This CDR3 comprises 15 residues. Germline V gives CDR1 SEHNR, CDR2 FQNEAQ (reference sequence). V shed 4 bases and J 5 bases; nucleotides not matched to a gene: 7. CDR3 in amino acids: CASSSSGTGVTEAFF. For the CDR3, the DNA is TGTGCCAGCAGCTCCTCGGGGACAGGGGTGACTGAAGCTTTCTTT. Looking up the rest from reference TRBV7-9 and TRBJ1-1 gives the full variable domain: DTGVSQNPRHKITKRGQNVTFRCDPISEHNRLYWYRQTLGQGPEFLTYFQNEAQLEKSRLLSDRFSAERPKGSFSTLEIQRTEQGDSAMYLCASSSSGTGVTEAFFGQGTRLTVV.

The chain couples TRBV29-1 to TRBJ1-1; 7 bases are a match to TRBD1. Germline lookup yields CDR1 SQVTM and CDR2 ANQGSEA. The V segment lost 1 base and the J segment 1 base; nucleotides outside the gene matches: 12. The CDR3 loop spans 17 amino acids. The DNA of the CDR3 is TGCAGCGTTGAAGGTCAGGGGGGAATTAACAGGAACACTGAAGCTTTCTTT. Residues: CSVEGQGGINRNTEAFF.

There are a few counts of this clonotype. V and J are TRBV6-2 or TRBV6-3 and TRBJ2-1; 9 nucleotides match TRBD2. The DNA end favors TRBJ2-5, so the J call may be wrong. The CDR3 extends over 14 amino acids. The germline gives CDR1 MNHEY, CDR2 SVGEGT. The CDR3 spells CASRRAAGGETQYF. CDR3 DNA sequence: TGTGCCAGCAGGAGGGCGGCGGGAGGGGAGACCCAGTACTTC.

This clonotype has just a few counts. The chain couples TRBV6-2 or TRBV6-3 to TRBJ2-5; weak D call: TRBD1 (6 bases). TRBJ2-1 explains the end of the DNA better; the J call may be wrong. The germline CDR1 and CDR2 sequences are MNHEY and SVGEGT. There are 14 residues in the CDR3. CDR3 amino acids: CASRNPPPTGEQFF. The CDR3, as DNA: TGTGCCAGCAGAAATCCCCCCCCGACAGGCGAGCAGTTCTTC.

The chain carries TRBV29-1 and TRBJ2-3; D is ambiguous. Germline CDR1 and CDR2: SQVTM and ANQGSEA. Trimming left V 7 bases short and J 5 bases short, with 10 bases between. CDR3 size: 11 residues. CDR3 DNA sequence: TGCAGCGGCGTACACGTAGATACGCAGTATTTT. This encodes CSGVHVDTQYF.

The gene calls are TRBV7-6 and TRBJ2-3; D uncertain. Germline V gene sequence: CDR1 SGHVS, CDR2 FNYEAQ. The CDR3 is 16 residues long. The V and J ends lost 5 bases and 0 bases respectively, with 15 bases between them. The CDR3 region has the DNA TGTGCCAGCAGCCCTAATACTGTATCTAGCACAGATACGCAGTATTTT. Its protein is CASSPNTVSSTDTQYF. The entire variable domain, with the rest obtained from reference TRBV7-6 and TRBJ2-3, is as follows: GAGVSQSPRYKVTKRGQDVALRCDPISGHVSLYWYRQALGQGPEFLTYFNYEAQQDKSGLPNDRFSAERPEGSISTLTIQRTEQRDSAMYRCASSPNTVSSTDTQYFGPGTRLTVL.

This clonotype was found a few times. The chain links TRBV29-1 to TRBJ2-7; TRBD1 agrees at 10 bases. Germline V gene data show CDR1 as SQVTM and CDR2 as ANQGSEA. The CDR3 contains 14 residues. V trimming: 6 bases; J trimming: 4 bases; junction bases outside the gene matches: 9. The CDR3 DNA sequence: TGCAGCGTGGTCGGGACAGGGGAGGCGTACGAGCAGTACTTC. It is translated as CSVVGTGEAYEQYF.

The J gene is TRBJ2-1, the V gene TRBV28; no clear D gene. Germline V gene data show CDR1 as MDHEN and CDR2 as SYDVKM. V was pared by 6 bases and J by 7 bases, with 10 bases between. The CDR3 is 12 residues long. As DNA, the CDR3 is TGTGCCAGCAGCTATCTAGTGAATGAGCAGTTCTTC. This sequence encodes CASSYLVNEQFF.

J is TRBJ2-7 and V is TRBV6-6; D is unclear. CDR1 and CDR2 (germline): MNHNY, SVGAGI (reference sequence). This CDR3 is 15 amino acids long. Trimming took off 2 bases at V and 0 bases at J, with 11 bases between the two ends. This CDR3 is CASSYGKAHSYEQYF. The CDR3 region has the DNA TGTGCCAGCAGTTACGGGAAAGCGCACTCCTACGAGCAGTACTTC.

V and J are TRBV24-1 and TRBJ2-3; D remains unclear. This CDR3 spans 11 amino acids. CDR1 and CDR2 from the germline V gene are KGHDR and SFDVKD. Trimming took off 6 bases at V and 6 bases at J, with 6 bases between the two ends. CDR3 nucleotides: TGTGCCACCAGTTTGGGGGATACGCAGTATTTT. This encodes CATSLGDTQYF.

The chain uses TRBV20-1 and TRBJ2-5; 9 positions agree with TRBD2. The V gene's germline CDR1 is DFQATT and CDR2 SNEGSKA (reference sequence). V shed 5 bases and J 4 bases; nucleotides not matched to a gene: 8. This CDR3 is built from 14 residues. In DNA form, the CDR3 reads TGCAGTGCTTTTCTAGCGGGAAGCTCAGAGACCCAGTACTTC. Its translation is CSAFLAGSSETQYF.

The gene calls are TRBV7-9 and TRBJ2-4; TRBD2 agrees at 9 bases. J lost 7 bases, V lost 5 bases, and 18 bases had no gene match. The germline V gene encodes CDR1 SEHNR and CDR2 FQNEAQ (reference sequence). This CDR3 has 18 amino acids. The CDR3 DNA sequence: TGTGCCAGCAGCCCCATTGAGGCTAGCGGGATCAGGGGGAACATTCAGTACTTC. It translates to CASSPIEASGIRGNIQYF.

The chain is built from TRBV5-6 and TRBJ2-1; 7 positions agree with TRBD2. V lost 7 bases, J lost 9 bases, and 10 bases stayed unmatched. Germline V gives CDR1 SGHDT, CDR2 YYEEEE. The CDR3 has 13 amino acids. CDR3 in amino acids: CASSGTSAGEQFF. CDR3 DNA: TGTGCCAGCTCCGGTACTAGCGCGGGTGAGCAGTTCTTC.

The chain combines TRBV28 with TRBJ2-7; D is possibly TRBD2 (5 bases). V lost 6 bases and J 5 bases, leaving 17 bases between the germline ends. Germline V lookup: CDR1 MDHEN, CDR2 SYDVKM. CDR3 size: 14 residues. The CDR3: CASSRTSFEDEQYF. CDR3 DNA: TGTGCCAGCAGCCGAACTAGTTTCGAAGACGAGCAGTACTTC.

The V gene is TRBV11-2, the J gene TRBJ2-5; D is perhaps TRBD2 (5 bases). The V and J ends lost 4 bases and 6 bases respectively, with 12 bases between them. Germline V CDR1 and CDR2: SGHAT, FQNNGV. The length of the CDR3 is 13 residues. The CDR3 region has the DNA TGTGCCAGCAGCTCGGCCAACGGGAAGACCCAGTACTTC. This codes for CASSSANGKTQYF. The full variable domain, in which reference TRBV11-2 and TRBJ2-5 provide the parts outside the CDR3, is EAGVAQSPRYKIIEKRQSVAFWCNPISGHATLYWYQQILGQGPKLLIQFQNNGVVDDSQLPKDRFSAERLKGVDSTLKIQPAKLEDSAVYLCASSSANGKTQYFGPGTRLLVL.